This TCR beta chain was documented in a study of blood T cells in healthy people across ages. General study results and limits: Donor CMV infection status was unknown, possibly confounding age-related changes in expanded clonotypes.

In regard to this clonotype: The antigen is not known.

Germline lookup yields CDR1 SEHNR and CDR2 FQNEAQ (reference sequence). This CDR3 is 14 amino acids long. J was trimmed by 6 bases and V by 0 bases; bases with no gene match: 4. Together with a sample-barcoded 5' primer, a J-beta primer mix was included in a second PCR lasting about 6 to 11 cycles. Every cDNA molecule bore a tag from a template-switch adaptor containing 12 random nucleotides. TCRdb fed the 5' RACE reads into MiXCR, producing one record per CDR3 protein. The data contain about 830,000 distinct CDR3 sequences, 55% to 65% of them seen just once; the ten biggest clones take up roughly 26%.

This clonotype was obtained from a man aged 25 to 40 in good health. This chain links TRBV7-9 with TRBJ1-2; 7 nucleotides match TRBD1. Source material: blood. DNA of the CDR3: TGTGCCAGCAGCTTAGCGCTTGGGACAGATGGCTACACCTTC. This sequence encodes CASSLALGTDGYTF.